These 31 T cell receptor beta chains were sequenced from one sample in a study of blood T cell repertoires in COVID-19. Clones were read by immunoSEQ multiplex PCR, and TCRdb kept only the in-frame ones, dropping some. Among 150,000 or so clones listed, around 79% were seen once. The material sequenced was PBMCs or T cells enriched from blood (not recorded which). The origin of the receptors is a woman in her forties or fifties who had recovered from COVID-19.

The V gene is TRBV30, the J gene TRBJ1-2; D unresolved. Trimming stripped 0 bases from V and 0 bases from J, with 14 bases between. The CDR3 loop spans 16 amino acids. In germline, CDR1 is GTSNPN, CDR2 SVGIG (reference sequence). CDR3 sequence (DNA): TGTGCCTGGAGTGTAATAGGGAGCCATTCTAACTATGGCTACACCTTC. It specifies CAWSVIGSHSNYGYTF.

The chain carries TRBV2 and TRBJ1-6; no clear D. CDR3 length: 16 amino acids. Between the trimmed V and J ends, which lost 3 bases and 4 bases, there was a span of 13 bases. Germline CDR1 SNHLY, CDR2 FYNNEI. This chain's CDR3 is CASSESRSHYNSPLHF. The CDR3 coding sequence is TGTGCCAGCAGTGAGTCTCGGTCCCATTATAATTCACCCCTCCACTTT. The full variable domain, in which reference TRBV2 and TRBJ1-6 provide the parts outside the CDR3, is EPEVTQTPSHQVTQMGQEVILRCVPISNHLYFYWYRQILGQKVEFLVSFYNNEISEKSEIFDDQFSVERPDGSNFTLKIRSTKLEDSAMYFCASSESRSHYNSPLHFGNGTRLTVT.

In nucleotides, the CDR3 is TGTGCCAGCTCACCCCTAGCGGGGCCCACAGATACGCAGTATTTT. Protein: CASSPLAGPTDTQYF. V usage is TRBV18 and J usage is TRBJ2-3; 9 nucleotides agree with TRBD2. The CDR3 sequence is 15 residues long. The J segment lost 2 bases and the V segment lost 3 bases, leaving 3 bases of the junction unmatched. Germline V gene sequence: CDR1 KGHSH, CDR2 LQKENI. The whole variable domain, filled in from reference TRBV18 and TRBJ2-3, reads NAGVMQNPRHLVRRRGQEARLRCSPMKGHSHVYWYRQLPEEGLKFMVYLQKENIIDESGMPKERFSAEFPKEGPSILRIQQVVRGDSAAYFCASSPLAGPTDTQYFGPGTRLTVL.

This clone was seen once. This rearrangement joins TRBV19 to TRBJ1-2; D is undetermined. The CDR3 spans 14 residues. Germline V gene lookup returns CDR1 LNHDA and CDR2 SQIVND (reference sequence). V was shortened by 0 bases and J by 4 bases, with 9 bases between the two germline ends. The DNA for the CDR3 is TGTGCCAGTAGTATAGAGAGCGAAGGCTATGGCTACACCTTC. Translation gives CASSIESEGYGYTF.

This clone appeared once. The J gene is TRBJ1-6, the V gene TRBV30, with D possibly matching TRBD1 (5 bases). This CDR3 comprises 12 residues. Deletions cut 7 bases from V and 7 bases from J, with 11 bases between. Per germline, CDR1 GTSNPN and CDR2 SVGIG (reference sequence). The CDR3, as DNA: TGTGCCTCTACCCAGGGAAATTCACCCCTCCACTTT. This translates into CASTQGNSPLHF. Full variable domain (remainder filled in from reference TRBV30 and TRBJ1-6): SQTIHQWPATLVQPVGSPLSLECTVEGTSNPNLYWYRQAAGRGLQLLFYSVGIGQISSEVPQNLSASRPQDRQFILSSKKLLLSDSGFYLCASTQGNSPLHFGNGTRLTVT.

This clone was detected only once. V gene TRBV10-3 combines with J gene TRBJ1-2; no definite D call. Germline V gives CDR1 ENHRY, CDR2 SYGVKD. This CDR3 has 13 residues. Trimming took 3 bases from V and 4 from J, leaving 9 bases between them. This CDR3 reads CAISEDRSYGYTF. The CDR3 DNA sequence: TGTGCCATCAGTGAAGATAGGAGCTATGGCTACACCTTC.

The chain links TRBV29-1 to TRBJ2-5; D may be TRBD2 (6 bases). V lost 6 bases, J lost 2 bases, and 13 bases lay in between. This CDR3 is 13 amino acids long. Germline V gene data show CDR1 as SQVTM and CDR2 as ANQGSEA. CDR3 coding DNA: TGCAGCGTCACCTCGGGGGTTCAAGAGACCCAGTACTTC. Protein sequence: CSVTSGVQETQYF.

The rearrangement uses TRBV19 and TRBJ1-6; D may be TRBD1 (6 bases). CDR3 size: 16 residues. Germline V gives CDR1 LNHDA, CDR2 SQIVND (reference sequence). V shed 5 bases and J shed 4 bases, with 15 bases lying between them. As DNA, the CDR3 is TGTGCCAGTAGTCCCGGGAGGGGACAATATAATTCACCCCTCCACTTT. It is translated as CASSPGRGQYNSPLHF. The full variable domain, in which reference TRBV19 and TRBJ1-6 provide the parts outside the CDR3, is DGGITQSPKYLFRKEGQNVTLSCEQNLNHDAMYWYRQDPGQGLRLIYYSQIVNDFQKGDIAEGYSVSREKKESFPLTVTSAQKNPTAFYLCASSPGRGQYNSPLHFGNGTRLTVT.

This clone was detected many times. V is TRBV28 and J is TRBJ1-3; D is unresolved. Germline CDR1 MDHEN, CDR2 SYDVKM. The CDR3 runs 17 residues. Deletions cut 3 bases from V and 0 bases from J, with 15 bases between. The CDR3 DNA reads as TGTGCCAGCAGTTTTTGGCTCGACCCTAGCTCTGGAAACACCATATATTTT. Translating gives CASSFWLDPSSGNTIYF.

The chain is built from TRBV18 and TRBJ1-6, with 7 bases matching TRBD1. The CDR3 has 17 amino acids. Germline V gene data show CDR1 as KGHSH and CDR2 as LQKENI. V dropped 0 bases and J dropped 7; count of bases not matched to a gene: 9. As DNA, the CDR3 is TGTGCCAGCTCACCACCAGGGCCACAGGGGCACAATTCACCCCTCCACTTT. Translated: CASSPPGPQGHNSPLHF.

This chain joins TRBV28 and TRBJ1-2, with a possible D match to TRBD1 (6 bases). Per the germline V gene, CDR1 is MDHEN and CDR2 is SYDVKM. The V and J ends lost 5 bases and 2 bases respectively, with 15 bases between them. The CDR3 is 15 amino acids. The CDR3 DNA reads as TGTGCCAGCAGTATGCTCTCGGACAGAAACTATGGCTACACCTTC. This gives the protein CASSMLSDRNYGYTF.

The chain employs TRBV27 and TRBJ2-1; TRBD1 matches 10 bases. Per germline, CDR1 MNHEY and CDR2 SMNVEV (reference sequence). The V gene end was trimmed by 0 bases and the J gene end by 7 bases; junction bases not matched to a gene: 0. The CDR3 loop spans 14 amino acids. CDR3 DNA: TGTGCCAGCAGTTTATCGGACAGGGGGAATGAGCAGTTCTTC. Amino acid sequence: CASSLSDRGNEQFF.

This chain joins TRBV28 and TRBJ2-1, with 8 nucleotides matching TRBD1. The CDR3 has 14 amino acids. Germline V CDR1 and CDR2: MDHEN, SYDVKM. V dropped 8 bases and J dropped 6; count of bases not matched to a gene: 9. The CDR3 protein is CASRLDRAINEQFF. In DNA form, the CDR3 reads TGTGCCAGCCGCCTGGACAGGGCAATCAATGAGCAGTTCTTC.

The rearrangement uses TRBV6-5 and TRBJ2-7; 10 bases match TRBD1. Looked up from germline, CDR1 is MNHEY and CDR2 is SVGAGI. V dropped 5 bases and J dropped 2; count of bases not matched to a gene: 6. CDR3 size: 15 residues. This chain's CDR3 is CASSPRTGGTYEQYF. The CDR3 region has the DNA TGTGCCAGCAGTCCTCGGACAGGGGGTACCTACGAGCAGTACTTC.

V is TRBV7-8 and J is TRBJ1-5; 9 bases are shared with TRBD1. CDR3 length: 17 residues. Germline V gene lookup returns CDR1 SGHVS and CDR2 FQNEAQ. With V trimmed by 0 bases and J by 4 bases, 7 bases remained unmatched. For the CDR3, the DNA is TGTGCCAGCAGCTTAGCTTCCTCCGGGACAGGGAATCAGCCCCAGCATTTT. Translated, it gives CASSLASSGTGNQPQHF.

The chain combines TRBV5-6 with TRBJ1-6; 7 bases align to TRBD1. The germline gives CDR1 SGHDT, CDR2 YYEEEE. With 4 bases clipped from V and 7 bases from J, the junction kept 5 bases outside the gene matches. This CDR3 region has 14 residues. CDR3 loop: CASSRGQPNSPLHF. The CDR3, as DNA: TGTGCCAGCAGCCGGGGACAGCCAAATTCACCCCTCCACTTT. Full variable domain (missing parts from reference TRBV5-6 and TRBJ1-6): DAGVTQSPTHLIKTRGQQVTLRCSPKSGHDTVSWYQQALGQGPQFIFQYYEEEERQRGNFPDRFSGHQFPNYSSELNVNALLLGDSALYLCASSRGQPNSPLHFGNGTRLTVT.

This rearrangement joins TRBV10-3 to TRBJ1-6; TRBD1 might be the D (5 bases). The CDR3 runs 14 residues. The germline CDR1 and CDR2 sequences are ENHRY and SYGVKD. The V gene lost 11 bases and the J gene lost 0 bases, with 11 bases spanning the gap. The CDR3 protein is CAGGANSYNSPLHF. As DNA, the CDR3 is TGTGCCGGAGGGGCCAACTCCTATAATTCACCCCTCCACTTT.

The J gene is TRBJ1-5, the V gene TRBV6-1, with D possibly matching TRBD1 (5 bases). V was shortened by 0 bases and J by 1 base, with 13 bases between the two germline ends. The CDR3 covers 17 residues. CDR1 MNHNS and CDR2 SASEGT come from the germline V gene. In DNA, the CDR3 is TGTGCCAGCAGTGAAGCGGCCGGGGGTAGGAGCAATCAGCCCCAGCATTTT. Translation: CASSEAAGGRSNQPQHF.

In this sample, this clone turned up many times. This chain uses TRBV24-1 with TRBJ1-5; D is uncertain. CDR3 length equals 15 residues. The V and J ends lost 8 bases and 2 bases respectively, with 15 bases between them. The germline V gene has CDR1 KGHDR and CDR2 SFDVKD. The CDR3 DNA is TGTGCCACCACCCAACGGTGGAGGGGCAATCAGCCCCAGCATTTT. It is translated as CATTQRWRGNQPQHF.

This clone came up a few times. The chain has TRBV6-1 and TRBJ1-3; 9 nucleotides align to TRBD1. V shed 4 bases, J shed 4 bases, and the junction held 8 bases outside the gene matches. Germline CDR1 and CDR2: MNHNS and SASEGT. This CDR3 contains 16 residues. CDR3 nucleotides: TGTGCCAGCAGTGGATCCGGGACAGGGTCAGGAAACACCATATATTTT. Translation gives CASSGSGTGSGNTIYF.

This rearrangement joins TRBV28 to TRBJ2-1; weak D call: TRBD2 (6 bases). V lost 3 bases and J lost 15, with 18 bases in between. The CDR3 length is 13 residues. Germline-derived CDR1 and CDR2 are MDHEN and SYDVKM. The CDR3 loop is CASSFSTRDSAFF. CDR3 DNA: TGTGCCAGCAGTTTCTCTACCCGGGACTCCGCGTTCTTC. The full variable domain, rest sourced from reference TRBV28 and TRBJ2-1, is DVKVTQSSRYLVKRTGEKVFLECVQDMDHENMFWYRQDPGLGLRLIYFSYDVKMKEKGDIPEGYSVSREKKERFSLILESASTNQTSMYLCASSFSTRDSAFFGPGTRLTVL.

This sequence joins TRBV5-1 and TRBJ1-2, with D unresolved. Trimming removed 0 bases from V and 2 bases from J, with 8 bases in between. The CDR3 loop spans 14 amino acids. Per the germline V gene, CDR1 is SGHRS and CDR2 is YFSETQ. CDR3 protein: CASSLDATNYGYTF. Written as DNA, the CDR3 is TGCGCCAGCAGCTTGGATGCGACAAACTATGGCTACACCTTC.

This clone has just a few counts. V usage is TRBV18 and J usage is TRBJ2-1; TRBD1 aligns across 8 bases. J gave up 7 bases and V 2 bases, and 19 bases lay outside the gene matches. CDR3 size: 19 residues. Germline CDR1 and CDR2: KGHSH and LQKENI. CDR3 in DNA: TGTGCCAGCTCACCAAGGGCAGGGGGCATCGGATCCTATACAAATGAGCAGTTCTTC. It yields the protein CASSPRAGGIGSYTNEQFF.

This clone was counted a few times. The CDR3 DNA is TGTGCCAGTAGTCTAGCGGGGGGCACAGATACGCAGTATTTT. Its translation: CASSLAGGTDTQYF. This chain connects TRBV19 to TRBJ2-3; 10 bases match TRBD2. Germline V gene sequence: CDR1 LNHDA, CDR2 SQIVND (reference sequence). CDR3 length: 14 residues. Losses at the gene ends were 5 bases for V and 1 base for J; bases not matched to a gene: 0.

The gene calls are TRBV29-1 and TRBJ1-1; a weak D match, TRBD1 (5 bases). This CDR3 has 12 amino acids. CDR1 is SQVTM, CDR2 ANQGSEA, per germline. V was trimmed by 4 bases and J by 6 bases, leaving 12 bases between them. CDR3 region: CSVVDSGAEAFF. The CDR3 nucleotides read TGCAGCGTTGTAGATTCGGGGGCTGAAGCTTTCTTT.

This clone has only a few counts. The rearrangement links TRBV25-1 to TRBJ1-5; 8 nucleotides line up with TRBD1. V trimming: 1 base; J trimming: 0 bases; junction bases outside the gene matches: 5. CDR1 and CDR2 (germline): MGHDK, SYGVNS. CDR3 length: 17 amino acids. The CDR3 spells CASSESKQGVSNQPQHF. CDR3 sequence (DNA): TGTGCCAGCAGTGAATCAAAACAGGGGGTTAGCAATCAGCCCCAGCATTTT.

This clone was observed a single time. This chain links TRBV30 with TRBJ2-4, with D perhaps TRBD2 (6 bases). Germline values: CDR1 GTSNPN, CDR2 SVGIG (reference sequence). V lost 0 bases to trimming and J lost 8 bases, with 8 bases between them. The CDR3 is made up of 12 amino acids. The CDR3 DNA follows: TGTGCCTGGAGTGTACGCGGGGACATTCAGTACTTC. Protein: CAWSVRGDIQYF.

The chain uses TRBV30 and TRBJ1-1; no firm D call. V shed 0 bases and J shed 3 bases, with 8 bases lying between them. CDR1 is GTSNPN and CDR2 is SVGIG in the germline V gene (reference sequence). This CDR3 has 13 amino acids. CDR3 sequence (DNA): TGTGCCTGGAGTGTAAGAGATGACACTGAAGCTTTCTTT. It codes for CAWSVRDDTEAFF.

The rearrangement uses TRBV27 and TRBJ2-7, with 7 bases lining up with TRBD1. There are 16 residues in the CDR3. The trim removed 6 bases at V and 0 bases at J, leaving 11 bases unmatched. Per the germline V gene, CDR1 is MNHEY and CDR2 is SMNVEV (reference sequence). The CDR3 spells CASRVPPDRASYEQYF. The CDR3 DNA follows: TGTGCCAGCAGGGTTCCCCCCGACAGGGCCTCCTACGAGCAGTACTTC.

This chain uses TRBV2 with TRBJ1-5; D ambiguous. V lost 8 bases and J lost 9, with 14 bases in between. The CDR3 has 12 amino acids. Germline V gene sequence: CDR1 SNHLY, CDR2 FYNNEI. CDR3 residues: CASGLYVGPQHF. CDR3 coding DNA: TGTGCCAGCGGGCTGTACGTGGGGCCCCAGCATTTT.

The gene calls are TRBV3-1 (or the pseudogene TRBV3-2) and TRBJ1-1; 9 bases align to TRBD1. The CDR3 extends over 15 amino acids. V gave up 3 bases and J gave up 6 bases; unmatched junction bases: 8. In germline, CDR1 is LGHDT, CDR2 YNNKEL (reference sequence). The CDR3 spells CASSHAPTGGPEAFF. CDR3 nucleotide sequence: TGTGCCAGCAGCCATGCCCCGACAGGGGGACCTGAAGCTTTCTTT.